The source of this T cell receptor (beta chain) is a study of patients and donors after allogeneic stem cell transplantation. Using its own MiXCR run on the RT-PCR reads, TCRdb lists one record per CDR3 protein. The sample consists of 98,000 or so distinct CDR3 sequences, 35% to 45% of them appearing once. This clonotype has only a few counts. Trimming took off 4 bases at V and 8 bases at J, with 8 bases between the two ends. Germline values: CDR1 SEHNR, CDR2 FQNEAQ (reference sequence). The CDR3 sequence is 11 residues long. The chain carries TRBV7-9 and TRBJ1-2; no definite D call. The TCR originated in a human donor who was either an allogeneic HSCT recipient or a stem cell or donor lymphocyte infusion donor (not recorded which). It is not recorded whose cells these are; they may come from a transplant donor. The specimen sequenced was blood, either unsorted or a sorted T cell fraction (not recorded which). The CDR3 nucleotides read TGTGCCAGCAGCTACCCCGACGGCTACACCTTC. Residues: CASSYPDGYTF.